The clone carrying this T cell receptor beta chain was seen only a few times. The antigen remains unidentified. One junction end disagrees with the germline gene, perhaps due to a read error. Only patients with CD8+CD57+ cell expansion on flow cytometry were chosen for sequencing. Using genomic DNA as the template, TCR beta VDJ and CDR3 profiling was carried out. TCRdb reprocessed the reads with MiXCR, giving one entry per CDR3 protein. The repertoire includes 180,000 or so distinct CDR3 sequences, roughly 65% of them detected once, and 42% sits in the top ten. The CDR3 has 12 residues. Germline assignment: CDR1 MRHNA and CDR2 SNTAGT. The data are from a study of CD8+CD57+ T cells in acquired aplastic anemia. Study-wide background: DNA recovered from sorted CD4+ and CD8+ cells had a mean of approximately 3.2 ug.

Whole-study findings and limits: The study found no significant CD8+ Simpson's diversity difference between patients and controls. Patients and controls shared twenty-nine CD8+ CDR3 sequences, which appeared highly expressed in patients and within their immunodominant clones.

Specimen: sorted CD4+, CD8+, or CD8+CD57+ T cells (not recorded which) from PBMCs. This rearrangement joins TRBV6-4 to TRBJ2-3; D is uncertain. This receptor was identified in a human donor with aplastic anemia. The chain's CDR3 is CAISEPTDTQYF. The CDR3 coding sequence is TGTGCCATCAGTGAGCCCACAGATACGCAGTATTTT.